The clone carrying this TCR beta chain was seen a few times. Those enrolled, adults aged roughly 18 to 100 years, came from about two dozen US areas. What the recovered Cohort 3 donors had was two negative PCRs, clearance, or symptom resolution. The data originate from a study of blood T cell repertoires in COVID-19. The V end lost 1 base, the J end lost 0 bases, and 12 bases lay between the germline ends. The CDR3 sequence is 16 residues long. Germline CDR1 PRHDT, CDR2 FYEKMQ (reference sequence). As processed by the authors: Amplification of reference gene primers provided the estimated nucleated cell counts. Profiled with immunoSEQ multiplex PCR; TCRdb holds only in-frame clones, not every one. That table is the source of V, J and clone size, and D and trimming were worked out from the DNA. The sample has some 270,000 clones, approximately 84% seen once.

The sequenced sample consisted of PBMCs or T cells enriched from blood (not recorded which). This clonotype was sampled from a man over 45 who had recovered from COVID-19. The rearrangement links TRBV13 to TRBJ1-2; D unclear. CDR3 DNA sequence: TGTGCCAGCAGCTTAGCGGGTCCGGAAACTAACTATGGCTACACCTTC. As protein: CASSLAGPETNYGYTF. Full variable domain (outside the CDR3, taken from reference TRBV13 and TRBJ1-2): AAGVIQSPRHLIKEKRETATLKCYPIPRHDTVYWYQQGPGQDPQFLISFYEKMQSDKGSIPDRFSAQQFSDYHSELNMSSLELGDSALYFCASSLAGPETNYGYTFGSGTRLTVV.